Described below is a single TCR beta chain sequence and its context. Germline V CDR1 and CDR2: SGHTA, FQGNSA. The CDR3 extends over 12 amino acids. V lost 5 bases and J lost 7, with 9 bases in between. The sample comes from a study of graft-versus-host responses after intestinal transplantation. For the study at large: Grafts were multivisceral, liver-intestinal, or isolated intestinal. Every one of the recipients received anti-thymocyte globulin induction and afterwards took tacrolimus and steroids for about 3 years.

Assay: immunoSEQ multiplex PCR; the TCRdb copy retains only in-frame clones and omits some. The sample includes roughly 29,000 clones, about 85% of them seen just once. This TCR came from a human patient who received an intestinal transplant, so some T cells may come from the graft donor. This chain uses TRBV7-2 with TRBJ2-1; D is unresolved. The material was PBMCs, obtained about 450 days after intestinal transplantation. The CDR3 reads CASSPPGNEQFF. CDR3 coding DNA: TGTGCCAGCAGCCCCCCTGGGAATGAGCAGTTCTTC.